Listed below are T cell receptor beta chains from one sample, sequenced in a study of response to subunit inactivated influenza vaccine. TCRdb called the RT-PCR reads again in MiXCR, with one record for every CDR3 protein. Here the sample spans about 500,000 distinct CDR3 sequences, 16% being singletons. Specimen: CD4+ T cells sorted from PBMCs, collected around 2 years after vaccination. The source is a man aged 45 to 75 who received an inactivated influenza vaccine. Both conserved end residues are part of each CDR3. The order of the fields is V gene, J gene, CDR3 length, CDR3 protein.

TRBV19	TRBJ2-5	15	CASSPRNGQVETQYF
TRBV7-9	TRBJ2-5	17	CASSGRVARGAQETQYF
TRBV4-2	TRBJ2-5	15	CASSQDRGTQETQYF
TRBV7-9	TRBJ2-5	11	CASSFAGTQYF
TRBV5-1	TRBJ2-1	15	CASSLARGSYNEQFF
TRBV30	TRBJ2-1	11	CAWSTYNEQFF
TRBV4-2	TRBJ1-1	15	CASSQGLWGRGEAFF
TRBV3-1	TRBJ2-7	13	CASSQEVSPEQYF
TRBV4-1	TRBJ2-1	12	CASSQTGPARFF
TRBV4-3	TRBJ2-3	18	CASSQEIRTSGSRDTQYF
TRBV10-3	TRBJ1-6	15	CAISRQGANNSPLHF
TRBV20-1	TRBJ1-5	17	CSVNSGTGGSRNQPQHF
TRBV5-1	TRBJ2-2	16	CASRDPVSRSTGELFF
TRBV5-5	TRBJ2-7	13	CASSWDTNYEQYF